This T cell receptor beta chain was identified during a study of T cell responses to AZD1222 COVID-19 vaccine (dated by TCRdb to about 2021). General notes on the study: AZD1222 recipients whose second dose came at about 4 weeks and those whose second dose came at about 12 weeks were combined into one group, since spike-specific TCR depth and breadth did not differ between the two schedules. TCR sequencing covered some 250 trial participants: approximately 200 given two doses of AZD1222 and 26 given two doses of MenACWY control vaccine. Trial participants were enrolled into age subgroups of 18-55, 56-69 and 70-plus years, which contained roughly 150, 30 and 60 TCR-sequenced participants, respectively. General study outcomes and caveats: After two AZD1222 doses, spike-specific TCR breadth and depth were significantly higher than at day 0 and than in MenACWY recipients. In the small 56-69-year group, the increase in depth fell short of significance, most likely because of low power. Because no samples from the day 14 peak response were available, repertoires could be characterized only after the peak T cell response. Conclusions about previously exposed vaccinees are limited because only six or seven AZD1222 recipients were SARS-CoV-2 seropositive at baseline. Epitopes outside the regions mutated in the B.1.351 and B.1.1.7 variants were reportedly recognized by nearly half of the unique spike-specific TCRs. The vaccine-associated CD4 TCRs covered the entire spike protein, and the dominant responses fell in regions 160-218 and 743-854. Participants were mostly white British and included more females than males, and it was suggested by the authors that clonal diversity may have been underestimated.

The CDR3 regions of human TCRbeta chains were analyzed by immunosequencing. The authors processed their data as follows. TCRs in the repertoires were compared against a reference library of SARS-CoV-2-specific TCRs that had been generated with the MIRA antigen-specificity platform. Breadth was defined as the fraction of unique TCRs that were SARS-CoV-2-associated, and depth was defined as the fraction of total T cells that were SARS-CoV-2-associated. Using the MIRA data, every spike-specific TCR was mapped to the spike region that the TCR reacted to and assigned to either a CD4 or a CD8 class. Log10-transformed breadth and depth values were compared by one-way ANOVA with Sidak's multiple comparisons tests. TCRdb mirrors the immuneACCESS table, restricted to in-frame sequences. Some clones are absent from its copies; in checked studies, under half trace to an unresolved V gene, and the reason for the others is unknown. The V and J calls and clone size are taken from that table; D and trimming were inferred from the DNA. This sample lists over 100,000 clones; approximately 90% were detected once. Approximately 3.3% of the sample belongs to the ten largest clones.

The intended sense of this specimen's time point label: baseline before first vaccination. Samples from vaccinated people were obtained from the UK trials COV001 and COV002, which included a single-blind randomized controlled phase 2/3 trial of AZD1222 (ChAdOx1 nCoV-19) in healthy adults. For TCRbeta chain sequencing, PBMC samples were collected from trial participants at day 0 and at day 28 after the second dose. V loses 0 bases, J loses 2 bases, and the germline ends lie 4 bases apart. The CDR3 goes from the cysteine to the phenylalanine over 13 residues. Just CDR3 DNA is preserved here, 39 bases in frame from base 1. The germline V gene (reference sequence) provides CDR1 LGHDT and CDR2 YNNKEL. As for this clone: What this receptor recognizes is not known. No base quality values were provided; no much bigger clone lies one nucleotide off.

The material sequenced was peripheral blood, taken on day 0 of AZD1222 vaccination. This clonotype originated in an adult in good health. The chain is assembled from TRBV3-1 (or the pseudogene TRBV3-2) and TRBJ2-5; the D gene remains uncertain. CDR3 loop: CASSQDGQETQYF. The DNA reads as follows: TGTGCCAGCAGCCAAGATGGTCAAGAGACCCAGTACTTC.